The 22 T cell receptor beta chains reported below all come from one sample, sequenced in a study of B cell selection in AIRE deficiency. The sorted conventional CD4 T cells were gated as CD4+CD127+. Produced via immunoSEQ multiplex PCR; TCRdb's table is partial and in-frame only. The table records 25,000 to 30,000 clones, roughly 95% of them present only once. Sequencing used CD4+CD127+ conventional T cells sorted from PBMCs. The receptors stem from a human donor in good health.

The chain carries TRBV13 and TRBJ2-7; no clear D gene. The CDR3 is made up of 11 amino acids. V lost 5 bases and J lost 4, with 6 bases in between. The germline gives CDR1 PRHDT, CDR2 FYEKMQ (reference sequence). CDR3 DNA: TGTGCCAGCAGCATACGATACGAGCAGTACTTC. Translation gives CASSIRYEQYF.

The sample holds one count of this clone. This chain connects TRBV6-5 to TRBJ1-2, with TRBD1 matching over 10 bases. Germline trimming cut 0 bases from V and 6 bases from J; bases unmatched to any gene: 7. The CDR3 runs 16 residues. Germline CDR1 MNHEY, CDR2 SVGAGI. This CDR3 reads CASSYSGQGGSNGYTF. CDR3 nucleotide sequence: TGTGCCAGCAGTTACTCAGGACAGGGGGGAAGCAATGGCTACACCTTC.

CDR3 DNA sequence: TGTGCCAGCAGCTACACAGGGGGCCTGACTAATGAAAAACTGTTTTTT. This translates into CASSYTGGLTNEKLFF. The V call is TRBV5-8, the J call TRBJ1-4; TRBD1 agrees at 9 bases. The CDR3 extends over 16 amino acids. The V and J ends lost 3 bases and 2 bases, in that order; junction bases with no gene match: 5. Germline loops: CDR1 SGHTS, CDR2 YDEGEE.

This chain connects TRBV4-1 to TRBJ1-2; a possible D gene is TRBD1 (5 bases). This CDR3 is 15 amino acids long. CDR1 and CDR2 from the germline V gene are MGHRA and YSYEKL. V was pared by 1 base and J by 2 bases, with 11 bases between. CDR3 protein: CASSQGRGWNYGYTF. The CDR3 DNA is TGCGCCAGCAGCCAAGGTCGGGGCTGGAACTATGGCTACACCTTC.

The chain employs TRBV29-1 and TRBJ1-1; maybe TRBD1 (5 bases). CDR1 SQVTM and CDR2 ANQGSEA come from the germline V gene. This CDR3 comprises 12 residues. V shed 2 bases and J shed 7 bases, with 11 bases lying between them. This CDR3 reads CSVENAGIEAFF. CDR3 nucleotides: TGCAGCGTTGAAAATGCAGGGATTGAAGCTTTCTTT.

V and J are TRBV6-6 and TRBJ1-2; 10 bases match TRBD1. This CDR3 spans 16 amino acids. V lost 11 bases, J lost 4 bases, and 16 bases stayed unmatched. Per germline, CDR1 MNHNY and CDR2 SVGAGI (reference sequence). The CDR3 is CAGAQGDRGLSYGYTF. The CDR3 DNA is TGTGCCGGGGCCCAGGGTGACAGGGGGCTGAGCTATGGCTACACCTTC.

The V call is TRBV7-2, the J call TRBJ1-6, with TRBD1 matching 8 bases. In germline, CDR1 is SGHTA, CDR2 FQGNSA. The junction had 10 bases not matched to a gene; V was cut back by 4 bases and J by 5 bases. CDR3 length equals 17 residues. This CDR3 is CASSSDRGLWDNSPLHF. In nucleotides, the CDR3 is TGTGCCAGCAGCTCAGACAGGGGCCTTTGGGATAATTCACCCCTCCACTTT.

The chain is built from TRBV5-1 and TRBJ2-5; 9 bases match TRBD1. Germline loops: CDR1 SGHRS, CDR2 YFSETQ. This CDR3 contains 14 residues. V was clipped by 7 bases and J by 2 bases; unmatched bases: 6. In nucleotides, the CDR3 is TGCGCCAGCCGACCTGGGACAGGGCAAGAGACCCAGTACTTC. Translating it yields CASRPGTGQETQYF.

V gene TRBV4-1 combines with J gene TRBJ2-3, with 9 nucleotides matching TRBD2. CDR1 is MGHRA, CDR2 YSYEKL, per germline. With V trimmed by 0 bases and J by 1 base, 2 bases remained unmatched. This CDR3 contains 16 residues. For the CDR3, the DNA is TGCGCCAGCAGCCAAGAGAAGCGGGGGGGCACAGATACGCAGTATTTT. Translating it yields CASSQEKRGGTDTQYF.

The rearrangement joins TRBV27 to TRBJ1-1; TRBD1 agrees at 7 bases. J lost 11 bases, V lost 5 bases, and 17 bases had no gene match. CDR1 is MNHEY, CDR2 SMNVEV, per germline (reference sequence). The CDR3 runs 15 residues. CDR3 sequence: CASSGRGKPTEAAFF. As DNA, the CDR3 is TGTGCCAGCAGTGGCAGGGGGAAACCTACCGAAGCGGCTTTCTTT.

The rearrangement links TRBV10-3 to TRBJ2-1; tentative D call: TRBD2 (5 bases). CDR3 length: 14 residues. CDR1 is ENHRY, CDR2 SYGVKD, per germline. Trimming removed 2 bases from V and 6 bases from J, with 11 bases in between. CDR3 residues: CAISEVTTGNEQFF. Here the CDR3 DNA reads TGTGCCATCAGTGAGGTGACTACCGGCAATGAGCAGTTCTTC.

The chain is built from TRBV7-9 and TRBJ2-7, with D perhaps given as TRBD1 or TRBD2 (5 bases each). This CDR3 has 14 residues. CDR1 and CDR2 (germline): SEHNR, FQNEAQ (reference sequence). V dropped 9 bases and J dropped 7 bases, with 22 bases sitting between them. The CDR3 region is CASARGPPLGEQYF. The CDR3 DNA follows: TGTGCCAGTGCGAGGGGACCCCCCCTGGGTGAGCAGTACTTC.

The chain links TRBV4-1 to TRBJ2-3; TRBD2 might be the D (5 bases). Trimming took off 0 bases at V and 0 bases at J, with 10 bases between the two ends. Germline V gene lookup returns CDR1 MGHRA and CDR2 YSYEKL. The CDR3 contains 16 residues. The CDR3 region is CASSQEARLSTDTQYF. The CDR3 DNA reads as TGCGCCAGCAGCCAAGAAGCGAGACTAAGCACAGATACGCAGTATTTT.

The rearrangement uses TRBV10-2 and TRBJ2-7, with D perhaps TRBD2 (5 bases). The germline gives CDR1 WSHSY, CDR2 SAAADI. This CDR3 spans 13 amino acids. The CDR3 region has the DNA TGCTCCCCACCCGGGGAATCTTCCTACGAGCAGTACTTC. This codes for CSPPGESSYEQYF.

V is TRBV5-6 and J is TRBJ1-2; 7 bases match TRBD1. Germline values: CDR1 SGHDT, CDR2 YYEEEE. The trim removed 4 bases at V and 8 bases at J, leaving 8 bases unmatched. The CDR3 is made up of 13 amino acids. The CDR3 spells CASSPGQDGGYTF. The CDR3 coding sequence is TGTGCCAGCAGCCCCGGACAGGATGGGGGCTACACCTTC.

The J gene is TRBJ2-3, the V gene TRBV9; 10 bases agree with TRBD2. Germline loops: CDR1 SGDLS, CDR2 YYNGEE. This CDR3 comprises 16 residues. V lost 0 bases to trimming and J lost 4 bases; unmatched junction nucleotides: 5. The CDR3, as DNA: TGTGCCAGCAGCGTAGCTCCTAGCGGGGGAGCAGATACGCAGTATTTT. Protein sequence: CASSVAPSGGADTQYF.

In the case of this clone: An end of the junction does not agree with germline; a read error may underlie this. The CDR3 coding sequence is TGTGCCAGCTCACCATCGGGTCGTACAGATATGCAGTATTTT. Translated: CASSPSGRTDMQYF. J is TRBJ2-3 and V is TRBV18; the D is unclear. CDR1 and CDR2 (germline): KGHSH, LQKENI. The CDR3 runs to 14 residues. Full variable domain (rest looked up from reference TRBV18 and TRBJ2-3): NAGVMQNPRHLVRRRGQEARLRCSPMKGHSHVYWYRQLPEEGLKFMVYLQKENIIDESGMPKERFSAEFPKEGPSILRIQQVVRGDSAAYFCASSPSGRTDMQYFGPGTRLTVL.

V usage is TRBV29-1 and J usage is TRBJ1-1; the match to TRBD1 covers 8 bases. The length of the CDR3 is 13 residues. Germline V gene lookup returns CDR1 SQVTM and CDR2 ANQGSEA. The junction had 6 bases not matched to a gene; V was cut back by 6 bases and J by 3 bases. The chain's CDR3 is CSVLQGGDTEAFF. The CDR3 bases are TGCAGCGTGTTACAGGGGGGGGACACTGAAGCTTTCTTT.

This sequence joins TRBV27 and TRBJ2-3; TRBD2 agrees at 11 bases. This CDR3 spans 19 amino acids. Trimming cost V 0 bases and J 2 bases; bases outside gene matches: 10. Looked up from germline, CDR1 is MNHEY and CDR2 is SMNVEV (reference sequence). The CDR3 loop is CASSLSSAELAGVTDTQYF. The DNA for the CDR3 is TGTGCCAGCAGTTTATCGTCGGCAGAACTAGCGGGAGTCACAGATACGCAGTATTTT.

The chain joins TRBV10-3 to TRBJ2-5; 7 nucleotides line up with TRBD1. CDR3 length equals 14 residues. V shed 11 bases, J shed 1 base, and the junction held 10 bases outside the gene matches. Germline CDR1 reads ENHRY; CDR2 reads SYGVKD. The CDR3, as DNA: TGTGCCGCACAACAGGGGCCAGTCCAAGAGACCCAGTACTTC. This gives the protein CAAQQGPVQETQYF.

The V and J genes are TRBV11-2 and TRBJ2-3; TRBD2 might be the D (6 bases). Trimming removed 3 bases from V and 10 bases from J, with 17 bases in between. Germline lookup yields CDR1 SGHAT and CDR2 FQNNGV. This CDR3 contains 14 residues. The CDR3 bases are TGTGCCAGCAGCTTCCGTTGGACTACCCAGGCGCAGTATTTT. It specifies CASSFRWTTQAQYF.

The chain is built from TRBV5-4 and TRBJ2-1; D may be TRBD2 (6 bases). V gave up 4 bases and J gave up 0 bases, with 8 bases separating them. The CDR3 has 14 residues. CDR1 is SGHNT and CDR2 is YYREEE in the germline V gene (reference sequence). The CDR3 region is CASSLASSYNEQFF. The CDR3 coding sequence is TGTGCCAGCAGCCTAGCGAGCTCCTACAATGAGCAGTTCTTC. The variable domain in full, with the rest retrieved from reference TRBV5-4 and TRBJ2-1, is ETGVTQSPTHLIKTRGQQVTLRCSSQSGHNTVSWYQQALGQGPQFIFQYYREEENGRGNFPPRFSGLQFPNYSSELNVNALELDDSALYLCASSLASSYNEQFFGPGTRLTVL.